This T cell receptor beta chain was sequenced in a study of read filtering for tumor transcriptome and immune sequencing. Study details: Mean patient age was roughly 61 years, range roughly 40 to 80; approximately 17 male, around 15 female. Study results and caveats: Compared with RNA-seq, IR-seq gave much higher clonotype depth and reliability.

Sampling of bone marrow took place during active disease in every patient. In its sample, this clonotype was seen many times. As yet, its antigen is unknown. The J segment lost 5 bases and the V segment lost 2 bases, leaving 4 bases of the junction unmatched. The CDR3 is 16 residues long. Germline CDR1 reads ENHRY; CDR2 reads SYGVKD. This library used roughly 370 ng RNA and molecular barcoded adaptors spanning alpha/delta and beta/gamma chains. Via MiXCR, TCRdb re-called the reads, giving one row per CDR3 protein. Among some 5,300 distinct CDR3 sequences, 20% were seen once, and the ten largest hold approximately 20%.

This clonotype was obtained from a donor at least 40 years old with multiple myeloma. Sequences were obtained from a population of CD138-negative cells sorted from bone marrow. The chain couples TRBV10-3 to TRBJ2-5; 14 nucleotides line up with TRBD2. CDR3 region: CAISEGTSGSRETQYF. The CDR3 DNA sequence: TGTGCCATCAGTGAGGGGACTAGCGGGAGTCGGGAGACCCAGTACTTC.